This T cell receptor (beta chain) originates from a study of blood T cell repertoires in COVID-19. Study-level information: From T cells, B-cell-depleted T cells, or PBMCs came the material, which was cDNA or gDNA.

Study processing details: Reference gene primers were amplified, and this amplification served to estimate nucleated cell counts. Generated by immunoSEQ multiplex PCR, the TCRdb table keeps only in-frame clones and is missing some. The DNA was the basis for D and trimming; V, J and clone size are from that table. The repertoire holds under 250,000 clones, around four fifths seen once, with around 6.5% in the top ten. Unmatched junction bases numbered 7, after V lost 5 bases and J lost 5 bases. This CDR3 has 15 amino acids. CDR1 and CDR2 (germline): SGHNT, YENEEA. This clone was counted once. The chain is built from TRBV11-3 and TRBJ2-7; 12 bases fit TRBD2. The TCR sequence derives from a woman aged 60-75 years with active or convalescent COVID-19. The sequencing sample was made of peripheral blood. The CDR3 sequence: CASSTGTSGWNEQYF. CDR3 DNA sequence: TGTGCCAGCAGCACCGGGACTAGCGGGTGGAACGAGCAGTACTTC.